These T cell receptor beta chains were read from a single sample in a study of shared clonotypes between healthy human individuals. Repertoires were generated with immunoSEQ multiplex PCR, while TCRdb's copy carries only in-frame clones and drops some. The data contain about 1,500,000 clones, around 95% of them singletons. The sample was naive CD4+ T cells sorted from blood. Receptors originate from a man aged 25 to 40 in good health. Both conserved end residues are part of each CDR3. Fields, in order: J gene, D gene, V gene, clone size, CDR3 DNA, CDR3 protein. A D gene is named only where the DNA matches it firmly. Clone size is given for some rows only: seen once, a few or many times, or a class if the clone is expanded.

j_call: TRBJ2-7
d_call: NA
v_call: TRBV28
clone_size: NA
cdr3_nt: TGTGCCAGTCGGGGACGGCCCTATACCGAGCAGTACTTC
cdr3_aa: CASRGRPYTEQYF

j_call: TRBJ2-4
d_call: NA
v_call: TRBV20-1
clone_size: NA
cdr3_nt: TGCAGTGCTAGAGATCGCCTAGTCTTGTACTTC
cdr3_aa: CSARDRLVLYF

j_call: TRBJ2-5
d_call: TRBD2
v_call: TRBV9
clone_size: NA
cdr3_nt: TGTGCCAGCAGCGAGGGACTAGCGAAAGAGACCCAGTACTTC
cdr3_aa: CASSEGLAKETQYF

j_call: TRBJ2-5
d_call: TRBD2
v_call: TRBV5-4
clone_size: NA
cdr3_nt: TGTGCCAGCAGCATCGGGAGGACTAATATCCAAGAGACCCAGTACTTC
cdr3_aa: CASSIGRTNIQETQYF

j_call: TRBJ1-5
d_call: NA
v_call: TRBV7-8
clone_size: NA
cdr3_nt: TGTGCCAGCACCGCCCTACATGGTTTCAGGGTCGGTCAGCCCCAGCATTTT
cdr3_aa: CASTALHGFRVGQPQHF

j_call: TRBJ2-3
d_call: NA
v_call: TRBV5-8
clone_size: once
cdr3_nt: TGTGCCAGCAGCTTGGTCCCAGATACGCAGTATTTT
cdr3_aa: CASSLVPDTQYF

j_call: TRBJ2-2
d_call: NA
v_call: TRBV27
clone_size: NA
cdr3_nt: TGTGCCAGCAGTTTTTCCACAGTACGCACCGGGGAGCTGTTTTTT
cdr3_aa: CASSFSTVRTGELFF

j_call: TRBJ2-7
d_call: NA
v_call: TRBV18
clone_size: NA
cdr3_nt: TGTGCCAGCTCACCAACAAGCAAGGCCTACGAGCAGTACTTC
cdr3_aa: CASSPTSKAYEQYF

j_call: TRBJ2-7
d_call: TRBD1
v_call: TRBV6-6
clone_size: once
cdr3_nt: TGTGCCAGCAGAAGGCCTGGACAGGGAACCTACGAGCAGTACTTC
cdr3_aa: CASRRPGQGTYEQYF

j_call: TRBJ1-2
d_call: NA
v_call: TRBV4-1
clone_size: NA
cdr3_nt: TGCGCCAGCAGCCAAGATCCGGGGGCTTTCTATGGCTACACCTTC
cdr3_aa: CASSQDPGAFYGYTF

j_call: TRBJ2-3
d_call: TRBD2
v_call: TRBV25-1
clone_size: NA
cdr3_nt: TGTGCCAGCAGTGACTCCAGCGGGAGCGGGTATACGCAGTATTTT
cdr3_aa: CASSDSSGSGYTQYF

j_call: TRBJ2-7
d_call: TRBD2
v_call: TRBV6-5
clone_size: NA
cdr3_nt: TGTGCCAGCAGGGTCCGGACTAGCGGGACGCAGTACTTC
cdr3_aa: CASRVRTSGTQYF

j_call: TRBJ2-3
d_call: NA
v_call: TRBV18
clone_size: NA
cdr3_nt: TGTGCCAGCTCACCACTCGAAGGGGGTTTTCTGTATTTT
cdr3_aa: CASSPLEGGFLYF

j_call: TRBJ2-5
d_call: NA
v_call: TRBV21-1
clone_size: NA
cdr3_nt: TGTGCCAGCAACAAGGACCTAGCGGGGCCGCTATTCCAAGAGACCCAGTACTTC
cdr3_aa: CASNKDLAGPLFQETQYF

j_call: TRBJ2-3
d_call: TRBD2
v_call: TRBV7-4
clone_size: NA
cdr3_nt: TGTGCCAATGCCAGCGGGAGGGAGTTAAGCACAGATACGCAGTATTTT
cdr3_aa: CANASGRELSTDTQYF

j_call: TRBJ2-7
d_call: TRBD1
v_call: TRBV28
clone_size: NA
cdr3_nt: TGTGCCAGCAGTCGGACAGGGGGCTTCTACGAGCAGTACTTC
cdr3_aa: CASSRTGGFYEQYF

j_call: TRBJ2-2
d_call: TRBD2
v_call: TRBV28
clone_size: NA
cdr3_nt: TGTGCCAGCAGGCGGGAGTACACCGGGGAGCTGTTTTTT
cdr3_aa: CASRREYTGELFF

j_call: TRBJ2-1
d_call: NA
v_call: TRBV6-6
clone_size: NA
cdr3_nt: TGTGCCAGCACGTGCACGAGGGGGGCGGATGAGCAGTTCTTC
cdr3_aa: CASTCTRGADEQFF

j_call: TRBJ1-5
d_call: NA
v_call: TRBV7-8
clone_size: NA
cdr3_nt: TGTGCCAGCAGCCCCCTCCCGGCAGGGCGACTACCTCAGCCCCAGCATTTT
cdr3_aa: CASSPLPAGRLPQPQHF

j_call: TRBJ1-5
d_call: NA
v_call: TRBV7-9
clone_size: NA
cdr3_nt: TGTGCCAGCAGCTTAGAACGTCATATAGGGCCCCAGCATTTT
cdr3_aa: CASSLERHIGPQHF

j_call: TRBJ2-3
d_call: NA
v_call: TRBV28
clone_size: NA
cdr3_nt: TGTGCCAGCAGTTTAGCAGGGTCCGATACGCAGTATTTT
cdr3_aa: CASSLAGSDTQYF

j_call: TRBJ2-7
d_call: TRBD2
v_call: TRBV18
clone_size: NA
cdr3_nt: TGTGCCAGCTCACCCCCGGGACTAGCGGGACCTAGGGAGCAGTACTTC
cdr3_aa: CASSPPGLAGPREQYF

j_call: TRBJ2-1
d_call: TRBD2
v_call: TRBV30
clone_size: NA
cdr3_nt: TGTGCCTGGAGTCCAAATAGCGGGAGGAGCTCCTACAATGAGCAGTTCTTC
cdr3_aa: CAWSPNSGRSSYNEQFF

j_call: TRBJ1-5
d_call: NA
v_call: TRBV19
clone_size: NA
cdr3_nt: TGTGCCAGTGGGGCAGGCGTTCAACCCCAGCATTTT
cdr3_aa: CASGAGVQPQHF

j_call: TRBJ2-7
d_call: TRBD1
v_call: TRBV6-6
clone_size: NA
cdr3_nt: TGTGCCAGCAACTCGGACAGGGAAAACTACGAGCAGTACTTC
cdr3_aa: CASNSDRENYEQYF

j_call: TRBJ2-7
d_call: NA
v_call: TRBV5-1
clone_size: once
cdr3_nt: TGCGCCAGCAGCTTGGGGAACTTTAGACTCCGCTACGAGCAGTACTTC
cdr3_aa: CASSLGNFRLRYEQYF

j_call: TRBJ2-1
d_call: TRBD1
v_call: TRBV5-6
clone_size: NA
cdr3_nt: TGTGCCAGCAGCTCACCGGGACAGGGGACCGGTGAGCAGTTCTTC
cdr3_aa: CASSSPGQGTGEQFF

j_call: TRBJ2-7
d_call: NA
v_call: TRBV10-1
clone_size: NA
cdr3_nt: TGCGCCAGCAGTCACGGGGGTCCCTACGAGCAGTACTTC
cdr3_aa: CASSHGGPYEQYF

j_call: TRBJ1-6
d_call: TRBD1
v_call: TRBV27
clone_size: NA
cdr3_nt: TGTGCCGGCAGTGAGGACAGGGCTAATTCACCCCTCCACTTT
cdr3_aa: CAGSEDRANSPLHF

j_call: TRBJ2-2
d_call: NA
v_call: TRBV4-2
clone_size: NA
cdr3_nt: TGTGCCAGCCGGCTTGGCCGTTCGAACACCGGGGAGCTGTTTTTT
cdr3_aa: CASRLGRSNTGELFF

j_call: TRBJ1-1
d_call: NA
v_call: TRBV29-1
clone_size: few
cdr3_nt: TGCAGCGTTGAAGGAGGCACTGAAGCTTTCTTT
cdr3_aa: CSVEGGTEAFF

j_call: TRBJ1-1
d_call: NA
v_call: TRBV5-6
clone_size: NA
cdr3_nt: TGTGCCAGCAGCTTCTTGACCGTGGGAGGAACTAAAGCTTTCTTT
cdr3_aa: CASSFLTVGGTKAFF

j_call: TRBJ2-3
d_call: NA
v_call: TRBV19
clone_size: once
cdr3_nt: TGTGCCAGTAGTATAAGATGGAGCACAGATACGCAGTATTTT
cdr3_aa: CASSIRWSTDTQYF

j_call: TRBJ2-1
d_call: TRBD1
v_call: TRBV28
clone_size: NA
cdr3_nt: TGTGCCAGCATGGGGCCGGGACAGGGCTACAATGAGCAGTTCTTC
cdr3_aa: CASMGPGQGYNEQFF

j_call: TRBJ1-5
d_call: NA
v_call: TRBV6-1
clone_size: NA
cdr3_nt: TGTGCCAGCAGTCAGGAATATAGCAATCAGCCCCAGCATTTT
cdr3_aa: CASSQEYSNQPQHF

j_call: TRBJ2-3
d_call: NA
v_call: TRBV10-3
clone_size: NA
cdr3_nt: TGTGCCATCAGGCCCGGGGGATTGGGGGACACAGATACGCAGTATTTT
cdr3_aa: CAIRPGGLGDTDTQYF

j_call: TRBJ2-1
d_call: NA
v_call: TRBV19
clone_size: NA
cdr3_nt: TGTGCCAGTAGGGCGAGAAGCGGGCCAGGTGAGCAGTTCTTC
cdr3_aa: CASRARSGPGEQFF

j_call: TRBJ2-1
d_call: NA
v_call: TRBV2
clone_size: NA
cdr3_nt: TGTGCCAGCAGTGATCTTATCACCTACAATGAGCAGTTCTTC
cdr3_aa: CASSDLITYNEQFF

j_call: TRBJ1-2
d_call: TRBD1
v_call: TRBV12-5
clone_size: NA
cdr3_nt: TGTGCTAGTGGTTTGGACAGGGGCTATGGCTACACCTTC
cdr3_aa: CASGLDRGYGYTF

j_call: TRBJ2-2
d_call: TRBD1
v_call: TRBV23-1
clone_size: NA
cdr3_nt: TGCGCCAGCACCTCACCCTCTCGACAGGGGGTGGTCGGCACCGGGGAGCTGTTTTTT
cdr3_aa: CASTSPSRQGVVGTGELFF

j_call: TRBJ2-7
d_call: NA
v_call: TRBV5-1
clone_size: once
cdr3_nt: TGCGCCAGCAACCCCGGACAGTTTGCTAACGAGCAGTACTTC
cdr3_aa: CASNPGQFANEQYF

j_call: TRBJ1-3
d_call: TRBD1
v_call: TRBV5-1
clone_size: once
cdr3_nt: TGCGCCAGCAGCCTACAGGGGTTCGGAAACACCATATATTTT
cdr3_aa: CASSLQGFGNTIYF

j_call: TRBJ1-2
d_call: NA
v_call: TRBV28
clone_size: NA
cdr3_nt: TGTGCCAGCAGTTTAGGGTCAGCTGGCTATGTGGGGTACACCTTC
cdr3_aa: CASSLGSAGYVGYTF

j_call: TRBJ2-1
d_call: NA
v_call: TRBV12-5
clone_size: NA
cdr3_nt: TGTGCTAGTGGGCTGAGAGGGCAGGGTTACGATGAGCAGTTCTTC
cdr3_aa: CASGLRGQGYDEQFF

j_call: TRBJ1-1
d_call: NA
v_call: TRBV6-5
clone_size: NA
cdr3_nt: TGTGCCAGCAGTTACTCGTGGGGGGACGACACTGAAGCTTTCTTT
cdr3_aa: CASSYSWGDDTEAFF

j_call: TRBJ2-1
d_call: TRBD1
v_call: TRBV5-6
clone_size: NA
cdr3_nt: TGTGCCAGCAGCGATGACAGGGTAGCCTACAATGAGCAGTTCTTC
cdr3_aa: CASSDDRVAYNEQFF

j_call: TRBJ2-7
d_call: TRBD2
v_call: TRBV10-3
clone_size: NA
cdr3_nt: TGTGCCATCATTCGAGAACTAGCGGGAGGGTACGAGCAGTACTTC
cdr3_aa: CAIIRELAGGYEQYF

j_call: TRBJ2-7
d_call: NA
v_call: TRBV19
clone_size: NA
cdr3_nt: TGTGCCAGTAGTATGGGACACGGCTACGAGCAGTACTTC
cdr3_aa: CASSMGHGYEQYF

j_call: TRBJ2-7
d_call: TRBD2
v_call: TRBV5-4
clone_size: NA
cdr3_nt: TGTGCCAGCAGCTCACCGGGACTAGCAGACGAGCAGTACTTC
cdr3_aa: CASSSPGLADEQYF

j_call: TRBJ2-2
d_call: NA
v_call: TRBV29-1
clone_size: NA
cdr3_nt: TGCAGCGTTGGAACGAGGGTAAACACCGGGGAGCTGTTTTTT
cdr3_aa: CSVGTRVNTGELFF